The 21 T cell receptor beta chains presented below share a single source sample, sequenced in a study of T-cell reconstitution after alpha-beta-depleted transplantation in children. A library of TCRbeta sequences, prepared with unique molecular identifiers, was generated. TCRdb re-derived calls from the PCR reads in MiXCR, one entry per CDR3 protein. The sample lists 640,000 or so distinct CDR3 sequences; around a sixth were seen once. The sequencing used PBMCs from the stem cell graft donor, collected from the stem cell graft. The origin of the receptors is a human donor who donated a stem cell graft to a child with acute myeloid leukemia.

Ten or more counts support this clonotype. The chain couples TRBV20-1 to TRBJ2-1, with D possibly TRBD2 on 6 matching bases. The CDR3 consists of 14 residues. Germline CDR1 DFQATT, CDR2 SNEGSKA (reference sequence). V gave up 2 bases and J gave up 3 bases, with 11 bases separating them. The CDR3 DNA reads TGCAGTGCTAGACGGAGCGGGTACTACAATGAGCAGTTCTTC. This sequence encodes CSARRSGYYNEQFF.

This clonotype was recorded at least ten times. V and J are TRBV20-1 and TRBJ2-5; D uncertain. In germline, CDR1 is DFQATT, CDR2 SNEGSKA (reference sequence). The CDR3 is 11 residues long. Between the trimmed V and J ends, which lost 4 bases and 2 bases, there was a span of 5 bases. The CDR3 coding sequence is TGCAGTGCTAAAGGGCAAGAGACCCAGTACTTC. Translating gives CSAKGQETQYF.

With regard to this clonotype: A read error may be the cause here, since a much bigger clone is one base away. Since no conserved phenylalanine or tryptophan closes the CDR3, a read error is the likely cause. The chain uses TRBV7-9 and TRBJ1-1, with 7 positions matching TRBD1. Germline lookup yields CDR1 SEHNR and CDR2 FQNEAQ (reference sequence). V dropped 5 bases and J dropped 4; count of bases not matched to a gene: 10. CDR3 size: 15 residues. The CDR3 sequence: CASSPEQGRGTEAFL. In nucleotides, the CDR3 is TGTGCCAGCAGCCCAGAACAGGGGAGGGGCACTGAAGCTTTCCTT.

This clonotype occurred a few times. J is TRBJ1-5 and V is TRBV7-2, with D unclear. Germline CDR1 and CDR2: SGHTA and FQGNSA. The CDR3 totals 14 residues. Between the trimmed V and J ends, which lost 2 bases and 6 bases, there was a span of 11 bases. CDR3 sequence (DNA): TGTGCCAGCAGCTTAACCTTGGAAATTCAGCCCCAGCATTTT. This encodes CASSLTLEIQPQHF.

This clonotype came up many times. The chain joins TRBV20-1 to TRBJ2-2; possibly TRBD1 for D (6 bases). The CDR3 consists of 14 residues. CDR1 and CDR2 from the germline V gene are DFQATT and SNEGSKA (reference sequence). V lost 5 bases and J 0 bases, leaving 10 bases between the germline ends. As DNA, the CDR3 is TGCAGTGCTTGGGACATCTCGAACACCGGGGAGCTGTTTTTT. This codes for CSAWDISNTGELFF.

In its sample, this clonotype was seen many times. The chain joins TRBV12-3 or TRBV12-4 to TRBJ2-1, with TRBD2 matching 11 bases. The CDR3 sequence is 15 residues long. V trimming: 1 base; J trimming: 9 bases; junction bases outside the gene matches: 5. This chain's CDR3 is CASSLDRLAGSEQFF. The CDR3 DNA reads as TGTGCCAGCAGTTTAGATCGACTAGCGGGGAGTGAGCAGTTCTTC.

This clonotype was counted many times. This sequence joins TRBV20-1 and TRBJ2-1, with TRBD2 matching over 12 bases. After removal of 5 bases from V and 0 bases from J, the junction contained 11 bases not matched to a gene. CDR1 is DFQATT, CDR2 SNEGSKA, per germline (reference sequence). The CDR3 totals 18 residues. CDR3 region: CSAPTSGGPHPSYNEQFF. The CDR3 bases are TGCAGTGCTCCGACTAGCGGGGGCCCCCACCCCTCCTACAATGAGCAGTTCTTC.

The chain joins TRBV12-3 or TRBV12-4 to TRBJ1-1; D is perhaps TRBD1 (5 bases). This CDR3 is 18 amino acids long. V lost 0 bases and J lost 3, with 20 bases in between. The DNA for the CDR3 is TGTGCCAGCAGTTTAGCGAGCTTTTTGTGGGGAGGGGACACTGAAGCTTTCTTT. It translates to CASSLASFLWGGDTEAFF.

Many counts were recorded for this clonotype. The chain couples TRBV20-1 to TRBJ2-3; D gene uncertain. Trimming took off 3 bases at V and 2 bases at J, with 3 bases between the two ends. Looked up from germline, CDR1 is DFQATT and CDR2 is SNEGSKA (reference sequence). This CDR3 has 11 residues. The CDR3: CSASNTDTQYF. The DNA of the CDR3 is TGCAGTGCTAGCAACACAGATACGCAGTATTTT.

In this sample, this clonotype turned up many times. The chain couples TRBV4-3 to TRBJ2-5; TRBD1 matches at 7 bases. V shed 1 base and J 4 bases; nucleotides not matched to a gene: 6. Germline V gene lookup returns CDR1 LGHNA and CDR2 YSLEER. The CDR3 has 15 amino acids. The CDR3 protein is CASSQGDRSGETQYF. The CDR3 nucleotides are TGCGCCAGCAGCCAAGGGGACAGAAGTGGAGAGACCCAGTACTTC.

The genes are TRBV5-1 and TRBJ1-1, with TRBD1 matching over 9 bases. Germline CDR1 is SGHRS and CDR2 is YFSETQ. The trim removed 5 bases at V and 4 bases at J, leaving 9 bases unmatched. This CDR3 spans 15 amino acids. CDR3 protein: CASSISQGASTEAFF. Here the CDR3 DNA reads TGCGCCAGCAGTATTTCACAGGGGGCGAGCACTGAAGCTTTCTTT.

This clonotype was seen only a few times. The rearrangement joins TRBV5-1 to TRBJ2-3, with 10 bases identical to TRBD1. CDR1 is SGHRS and CDR2 is YFSETQ in the germline V gene. The CDR3 has 14 amino acids. Germline trimming cut 3 bases from V and 5 bases from J; bases unmatched to any gene: 3. This CDR3 reads CASSWGDRGDTQYF. CDR3 sequence (DNA): TGCGCCAGCAGCTGGGGGGACAGGGGAGATACGCAGTATTTT.

The V and J genes are TRBV10-3 and TRBJ1-5; no reliable D call. Trimming took off 0 bases at V and 4 bases at J, with 4 bases between the two ends. The germline V gene has CDR1 ENHRY and CDR2 SYGVKD. The CDR3 length is 13 residues. The CDR3 DNA sequence: TGTGCCATCAGTGAGTCAGAGAATCAGCCCCAGCATTTT. Its translation: CAISESENQPQHF.

This clonotype was detected only a few times. The junction departs from the called germline gene at one end, perhaps through a read error. V and J are TRBV20-1 and TRBJ2-5; 10 nucleotides agree with TRBD2. The CDR3 loop spans 16 amino acids. Looked up from germline, CDR1 is DFQATT and CDR2 is SNEGSKA (reference sequence). The CDR3 here is CCARDRRTSGLETQYF. In nucleotides, the CDR3 is TGCTGTGCTAGAGATCGCAGGACTAGCGGACTAGAGACCCAGTACTTC.

This clonotype has just a few counts. The rearrangement links TRBV15 to TRBJ2-2; 9 nucleotides line up with TRBD2. J lost 3 bases, V lost 4 bases, and 15 bases had no gene match. CDR3 length: 19 amino acids. Germline assignment: CDR1 LNHNV and CDR2 YYDKDF (reference sequence). CDR3 DNA: TGTGCCACCAGCATAAAAGCGGGGGGCCCTAAAGGGGACACCGGGGAGCTGTTTTTT. It is translated as CATSIKAGGPKGDTGELFF. Full variable domain (missing parts from reference TRBV15 and TRBJ2-2): DAMVIQNPRYQVTQFGKPVTLSCSQTLNHNVMYWYQQKSSQAPKLLFHYYDKDFNNEADTPDNFQSRRPNTSFCFLDIRSPGLGDTAMYLCATSIKAGGPKGDTGELFFGEGSRLTVL.

The rearrangement uses TRBV5-6 and TRBJ2-3, with TRBD2 matching 8 bases. Per the germline V gene, CDR1 is SGHDT and CDR2 is YYEEEE. The CDR3 has 14 amino acids. After removal of 6 bases from V and 3 bases from J, the junction contained 6 bases not matched to a gene. The CDR3 sequence: CASTLGGATDTQYF. Written as DNA, the CDR3 is TGTGCCAGCACCCTCGGGGGGGCAACAGATACGCAGTATTTT.

The V and J genes are TRBV24-1 and TRBJ2-1; D assignment may be TRBD1 or TRBD2 (7 bases each). This CDR3 has 19 residues. The germline V gene has CDR1 KGHDR and CDR2 SFDVKD. V lost 3 bases, J lost 1 base, and 21 bases lay in between. CDR3 in DNA: TGTGCCACCAGTGATCCCCCCCAGGGGGGGACAACTTCCTACAATGAGCAGTTCTTC. Its translation: CATSDPPQGGTTSYNEQFF.

The CDR3: CASSLWGTEYEKLFF. CDR3 DNA: TGTGCCAGCAGCTTATGGGGGACAGAGTATGAAAAACTGTTTTTT. The chain employs TRBV7-2 and TRBJ1-4; TRBD1 matches 7 bases. V was pared by 2 bases and J by 6 bases, with 6 bases of the junction left unmatched. Germline V gene lookup returns CDR1 SGHTA and CDR2 FQGNSA. The CDR3 covers 15 residues.

This clonotype was picked up many times. The V gene is TRBV29-1, the J gene TRBJ2-7; the D call may be TRBD1 or TRBD2 (5 bases each). The CDR3 covers 15 residues. V was shortened by 0 bases and J by 2 bases, with 14 bases between the two germline ends. Germline V CDR1 and CDR2: SQVTM, ANQGSEA. CDR3 in amino acids: CSVEEVRDGAYEQYF. CDR3 sequence (DNA): TGCAGCGTTGAAGAGGTTAGGGACGGTGCCTACGAGCAGTACTTC.

This clonotype was counted ten times or more. The chain carries TRBV11-2 and TRBJ1-4; no firm D call. CDR3 size: 14 residues. The V gene lost 0 bases and the J gene lost 5 bases, with 7 bases spanning the gap. Germline CDR1 and CDR2: SGHAT and FQNNGV. This chain's CDR3 is CASSLDLPNEKLFF. The CDR3, as DNA: TGTGCCAGCAGCTTAGATCTGCCGAATGAAAAACTGTTTTTT.

This clonotype was seen only a few times. The V call is TRBV10-3, the J call TRBJ1-5; D may be TRBD1 (5 bases). Germline V CDR1 and CDR2: ENHRY, SYGVKD. Trimming shortened V by 2 bases and J by 2 bases, and 13 bases separated the two germline ends. The CDR3 length is 16 residues. The CDR3 here is CAISENWGDGNQPQHF. In DNA, the CDR3 is TGTGCCATCAGTGAGAATTGGGGGGATGGCAATCAGCCCCAGCATTTT.